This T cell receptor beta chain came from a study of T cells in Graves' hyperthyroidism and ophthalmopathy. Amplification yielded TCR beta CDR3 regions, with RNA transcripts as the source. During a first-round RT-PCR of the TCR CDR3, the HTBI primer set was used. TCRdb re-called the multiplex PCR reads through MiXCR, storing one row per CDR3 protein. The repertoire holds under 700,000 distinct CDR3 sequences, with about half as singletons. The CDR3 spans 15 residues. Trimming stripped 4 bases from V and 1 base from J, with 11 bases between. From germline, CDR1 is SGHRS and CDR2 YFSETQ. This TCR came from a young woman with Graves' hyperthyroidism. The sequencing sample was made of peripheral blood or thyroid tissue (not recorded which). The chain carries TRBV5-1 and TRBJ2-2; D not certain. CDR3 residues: CASSHRTRNTGELFF. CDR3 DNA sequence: TGCGCCAGCAGCCACCGAACACGGAACACCGGGGAGCTGTTTTTT.